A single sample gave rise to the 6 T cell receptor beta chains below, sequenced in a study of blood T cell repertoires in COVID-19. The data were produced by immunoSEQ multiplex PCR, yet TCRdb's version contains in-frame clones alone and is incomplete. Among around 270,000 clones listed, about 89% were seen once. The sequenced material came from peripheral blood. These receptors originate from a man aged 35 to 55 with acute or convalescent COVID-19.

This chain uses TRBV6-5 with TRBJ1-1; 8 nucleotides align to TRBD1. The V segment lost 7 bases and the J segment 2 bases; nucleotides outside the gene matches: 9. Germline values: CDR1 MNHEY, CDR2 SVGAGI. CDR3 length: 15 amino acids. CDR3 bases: TGTGCCAGCACCTACGTGACAGGGGTAAACACTGAAGCTTTCTTT. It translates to CASTYVTGVNTEAFF.

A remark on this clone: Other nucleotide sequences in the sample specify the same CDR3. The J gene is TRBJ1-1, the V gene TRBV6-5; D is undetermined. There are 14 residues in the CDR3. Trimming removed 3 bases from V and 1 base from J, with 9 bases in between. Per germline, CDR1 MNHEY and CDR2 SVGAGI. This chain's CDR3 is CASSYSTGNTEAFF. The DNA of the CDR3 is TGTGCCAGCAGTTATTCTACGGGGAACACTGAAGCTTTCTTT.

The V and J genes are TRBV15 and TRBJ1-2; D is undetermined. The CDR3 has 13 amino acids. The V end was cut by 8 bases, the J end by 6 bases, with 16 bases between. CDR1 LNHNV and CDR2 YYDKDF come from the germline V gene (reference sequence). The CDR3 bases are TGTGCCACCTCTCCCAACGGTTTTGATGGCTACACCTTC. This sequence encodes CATSPNGFDGYTF. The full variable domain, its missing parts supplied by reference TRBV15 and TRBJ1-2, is DAMVIQNPRYQVTQFGKPVTLSCSQTLNHNVMYWYQQKSSQAPKLLFHYYDKDFNNEADTPDNFQSRRPNTSFCFLDIRSPGLGDTAMYLCATSPNGFDGYTFGSGTRLTVV.

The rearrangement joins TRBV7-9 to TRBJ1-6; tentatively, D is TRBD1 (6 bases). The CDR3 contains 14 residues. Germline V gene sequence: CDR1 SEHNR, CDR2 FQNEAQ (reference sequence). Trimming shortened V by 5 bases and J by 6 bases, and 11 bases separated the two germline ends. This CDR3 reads CASSQTGGNSPLHF. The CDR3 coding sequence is TGTGCCAGCAGCCAGACAGGTGGTAATTCACCCCTCCACTTT.

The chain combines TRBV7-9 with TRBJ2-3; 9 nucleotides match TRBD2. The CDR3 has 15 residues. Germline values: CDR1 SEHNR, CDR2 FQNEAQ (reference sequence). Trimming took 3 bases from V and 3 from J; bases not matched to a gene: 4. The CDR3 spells CASSFSSGETDTQYF. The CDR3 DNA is TGTGCCAGCAGCTTTTCTAGCGGGGAGACAGATACGCAGTATTTT.

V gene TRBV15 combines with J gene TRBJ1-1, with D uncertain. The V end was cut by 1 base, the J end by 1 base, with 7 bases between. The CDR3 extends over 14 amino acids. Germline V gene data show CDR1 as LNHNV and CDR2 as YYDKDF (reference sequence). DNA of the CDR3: TGTGCCACCAGCAGAGGTAGCCAGAACACTGAAGCTTTCTTT. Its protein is CATSRGSQNTEAFF.